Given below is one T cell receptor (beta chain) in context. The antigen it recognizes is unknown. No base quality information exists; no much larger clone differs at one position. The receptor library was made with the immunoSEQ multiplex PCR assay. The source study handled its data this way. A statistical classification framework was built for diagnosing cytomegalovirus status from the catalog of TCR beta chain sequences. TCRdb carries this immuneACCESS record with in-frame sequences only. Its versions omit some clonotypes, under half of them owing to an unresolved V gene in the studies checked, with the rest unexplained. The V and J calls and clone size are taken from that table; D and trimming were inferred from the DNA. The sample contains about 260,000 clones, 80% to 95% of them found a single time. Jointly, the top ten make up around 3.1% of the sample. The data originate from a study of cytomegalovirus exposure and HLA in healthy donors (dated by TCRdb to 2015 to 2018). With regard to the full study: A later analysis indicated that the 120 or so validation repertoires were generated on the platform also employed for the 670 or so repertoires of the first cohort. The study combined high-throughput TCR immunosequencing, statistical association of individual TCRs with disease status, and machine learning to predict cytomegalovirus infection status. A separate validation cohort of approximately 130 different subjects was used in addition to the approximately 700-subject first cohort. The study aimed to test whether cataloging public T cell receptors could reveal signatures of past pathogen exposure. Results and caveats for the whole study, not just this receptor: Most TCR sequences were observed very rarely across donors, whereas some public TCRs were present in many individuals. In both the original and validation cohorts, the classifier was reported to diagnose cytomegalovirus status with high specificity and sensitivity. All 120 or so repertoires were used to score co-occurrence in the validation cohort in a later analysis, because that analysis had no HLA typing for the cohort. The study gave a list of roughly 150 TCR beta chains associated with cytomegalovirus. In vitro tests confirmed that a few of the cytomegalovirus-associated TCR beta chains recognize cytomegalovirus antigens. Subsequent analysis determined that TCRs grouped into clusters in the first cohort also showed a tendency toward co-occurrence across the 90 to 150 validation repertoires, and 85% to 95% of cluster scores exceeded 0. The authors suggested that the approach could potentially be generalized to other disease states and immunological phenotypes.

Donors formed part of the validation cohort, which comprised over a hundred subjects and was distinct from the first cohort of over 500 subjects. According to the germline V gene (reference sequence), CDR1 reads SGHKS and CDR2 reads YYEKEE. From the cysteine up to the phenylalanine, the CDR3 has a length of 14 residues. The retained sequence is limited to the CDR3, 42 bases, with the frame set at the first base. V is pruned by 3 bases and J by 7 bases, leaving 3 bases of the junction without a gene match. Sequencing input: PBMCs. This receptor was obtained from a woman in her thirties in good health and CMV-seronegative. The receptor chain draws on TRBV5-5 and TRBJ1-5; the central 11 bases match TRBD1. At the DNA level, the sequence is TGTGCCAGCAGCTCGGACAGGGGGCGGCAGCCCCAGCATTTT. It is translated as CASSSDRGRQPQHF.